A single sample gave rise to the 20 T cell receptor beta chains below, sequenced in a study of blood T cell repertoires in COVID-19. This table comes from immunoSEQ multiplex PCR, and its TCRdb copy is limited to in-frame clones, with some not included. Of about 280,000 clones in the sample, about 90% were seen once. Material: PBMCs or T cells enriched from blood (not recorded which). These receptors came from a woman aged 18-29 years with acute COVID-19.

The chain couples TRBV10-3 to TRBJ2-7; the match to TRBD2 covers 7 bases. This CDR3 is 14 amino acids long. CDR1 and CDR2 (germline): ENHRY, SYGVKD. Trimming at V came to 3 bases and at J to 5 bases, leaving 7 bases not matched to a gene. The CDR3 spells CAISDASGGDEQYF. Written as DNA, the CDR3 is TGTGCCATCAGTGACGCTAGCGGAGGGGACGAGCAGTACTTC.

The V and J genes are TRBV5-4 and TRBJ2-5, with TRBD2 matching 15 bases. The J segment lost 6 bases and the V segment lost 3 bases, leaving 6 bases of the junction unmatched. Germline assignment: CDR1 SGHNT and CDR2 YYREEE (reference sequence). CDR3 length: 16 residues. This chain's CDR3 is CASSSGLAGGLKTQYF. The CDR3 coding sequence is TGTGCCAGCAGCTCGGGACTAGCGGGAGGTTTGAAGACCCAGTACTTC.

V and J are TRBV6-2 or TRBV6-3 and TRBJ2-3; D is undetermined. The V end was cut by 5 bases, the J end by 0 bases, with 9 bases between. Germline V lookup: CDR1 MNHEY, CDR2 SVGEGT. This CDR3 region has 14 residues. The CDR3 protein is CASSGPGSTDTQYF. The CDR3 DNA follows: TGTGCCAGCAGTGGTCCAGGTAGCACAGATACGCAGTATTTT.

V and J are TRBV10-1 and TRBJ2-1; 7 bases map to TRBD2. The CDR3 sequence is 13 residues long. The V gene end was trimmed by 2 bases and the J gene end by 8 bases; junction bases not matched to a gene: 3. The V gene's germline CDR1 is WNHNN and CDR2 SYGVQD (reference sequence). In DNA, the CDR3 is TGCGCCAGCAGTGAGAACGGGAGGCATGAGCAGTTCTTC. Its protein is CASSENGRHEQFF.

The rearrangement joins TRBV18 to TRBJ2-1, with TRBD2 identical over 10 bases. Germline V CDR1 and CDR2: KGHSH, LQKENI. Trimming at V came to 5 bases and at J to 3 bases, leaving 13 bases not matched to a gene. CDR3 length equals 18 residues. Here the CDR3 DNA reads TGTGCCAGCTCAAACCTGGGGACTAGCGATAATAGCTACAATGAGCAGTTCTTC. Its translation is CASSNLGTSDNSYNEQFF.

The chain combines TRBV19 with TRBJ2-5; TRBD1 agrees at 7 bases. The germline CDR1 and CDR2 sequences are LNHDA and SQIVND (reference sequence). Trimming at V came to 3 bases and at J to 4 bases, leaving 8 bases not matched to a gene. This CDR3 region has 15 residues. Written as DNA, the CDR3 is TGTGCCAGTAGTATGCTGAGGGGGCGCGGAGAGACCCAGTACTTC. Translating it yields CASSMLRGRGETQYF.

About this clone itself: The same CDR3 is also encoded by other DNA sequences in this sample. J is TRBJ2-7 and V is TRBV27, with 13 bases lining up with TRBD2. This CDR3 is built from 14 residues. The J segment lost 5 bases and the V segment lost 5 bases, leaving 3 bases of the junction unmatched. Germline V CDR1 and CDR2: MNHEY, SMNVEV (reference sequence). CDR3 in DNA: TGTGCCAGCAGTCCCGGACTAGCGGGAGACGAGCAGTACTTC. Its protein is CASSPGLAGDEQYF.

This chain uses TRBV7-9 with TRBJ2-1; D uncertain. Germline V gives CDR1 SEHNR, CDR2 FQNEAQ (reference sequence). This CDR3 region has 15 residues. V was clipped by 7 bases and J by 0 bases, with 13 bases between them. The CDR3 spells CASNPAPSSYNEQFF. CDR3 DNA: TGTGCCAGCAACCCCGCTCCGAGCTCCTACAATGAGCAGTTCTTC.

This chain joins TRBV3-1 (or the pseudogene TRBV3-2) and TRBJ2-5; D is unclear. The V end was cut by 2 bases, the J end by 4 bases, with 2 bases between. CDR1 LGHDT and CDR2 YNNKEL come from the germline V gene (reference sequence). The CDR3 contains 11 residues. The DNA for the CDR3 is TGTGCCAGCAGCCAACGAGAGACCCAGTACTTC. As protein: CASSQRETQYF.

The rearrangement joins TRBV19 to TRBJ1-6; 10 nucleotides line up with TRBD1. In germline, CDR1 is LNHDA, CDR2 SQIVND (reference sequence). The V gene end was trimmed by 10 bases and the J gene end by 3 bases; junction bases not matched to a gene: 9. The CDR3 totals 16 residues. The CDR3 sequence: CATLPGQGIYNSPLHF. DNA for the CDR3: TGTGCCACTCTTCCGGGACAGGGGATCTATAATTCACCCCTCCACTTT.

In DNA form, the CDR3 reads TGTGCCAGCAGCCCCAACGTAGCGGGAAGTTCCTACGAGCAGTACTTC. Translating it yields CASSPNVAGSSYEQYF. The chain is built from TRBV3-1 (or the pseudogene TRBV3-2) and TRBJ2-7, with 8 nucleotides matching TRBD2. Looked up from germline, CDR1 is LGHDT and CDR2 is YNNKEL (reference sequence). The V and J ends lost 4 bases and 1 base, in that order; junction bases with no gene match: 9. This CDR3 spans 16 amino acids.

The chain employs TRBV4-1 and TRBJ1-1; tentative D call: TRBD1 (6 bases). This CDR3 region has 15 residues. V was clipped by 1 base and J by 1 base, with 10 bases between them. Germline V gene data show CDR1 as MGHRA and CDR2 as YSYEKL. The CDR3 loop is CASSQGGGQNTEAFF. CDR3 nucleotides: TGCGCCAGCAGCCAAGGCGGGGGGCAGAACACTGAAGCTTTCTTT.

A single count supports this clone. The V and J genes are TRBV30 and TRBJ2-7; possibly TRBD1 for D (6 bases). Between the trimmed V and J ends, which lost 0 bases and 3 bases, there was a span of 12 bases. The CDR3 is 14 amino acids. The germline V gene encodes CDR1 GTSNPN and CDR2 SVGIG (reference sequence). The CDR3: CAWSVRGQFYEQYF. CDR3 sequence (DNA): TGTGCCTGGAGTGTACGTGGACAGTTCTACGAGCAGTACTTC. The full variable domain, completed using reference TRBV30 and TRBJ2-7, is SQTIHQWPATLVQPVGSPLSLECTVEGTSNPNLYWYRQAAGRGLQLLFYSVGIGQISSEVPQNLSASRPQDRQFILSSKKLLLSDSGFYLCAWSVRGQFYEQYFGPGTRLTVT.

The V and J genes are TRBV5-6 and TRBJ1-1; D remains ambiguous. V was shortened by 0 bases and J by 3 bases, with 15 bases between the two germline ends. CDR1 and CDR2 (germline): SGHDT, YYEEEE. The CDR3 spans 16 residues. The CDR3 loop is CASSLVRGLLDTEAFF. The CDR3 DNA follows: TGTGCCAGCAGCTTGGTTCGGGGATTGTTGGACACTGAAGCTTTCTTT.

J is TRBJ2-2 and V is TRBV6-4, with TRBD1 identical over 8 bases. This CDR3 has 15 residues. Trimming removed 3 bases from V and 6 bases from J; junction bases left unmatched: 6. In germline, CDR1 is MRHNA, CDR2 SNTAGT. DNA for the CDR3: TGTGCCAGCAGTGAAGGACAGGGTCGCTCCGGGGAGCTGTTTTTT. Encoded protein: CASSEGQGRSGELFF.

The V gene is TRBV5-1, the J gene TRBJ2-1, with 13 bases lining up with TRBD2. The CDR3 spans 17 residues. Germline values: CDR1 SGHRS, CDR2 YFSETQ. The ends lost 3 bases at V and 7 bases at J; junction bases unmatched: 10. The CDR3 DNA sequence: TGCGCCAGCAGCTCAACCCTCACTAGCGGGAGGGTAAATGAGCAGTTCTTC. Translated, it gives CASSSTLTSGRVNEQFF.

J is TRBJ2-3 and V is TRBV15; D is possibly TRBD2 (6 bases). The CDR3 covers 16 residues. CDR1 and CDR2 from the germline V gene are LNHNV and YYDKDF (reference sequence). Trimming shortened V by 1 base and J by 5 bases, and 16 bases separated the two germline ends. In nucleotides, the CDR3 is TGTGCCACCAGCAGAGCGGGAACGGGAGTACGAGATACGCAGTATTTT. It translates to CATSRAGTGVRDTQYF.

This clone has a single count. The gene calls are TRBV15 and TRBJ1-1, with 8 nucleotides matching TRBD1. This CDR3 is built from 14 residues. Per germline, CDR1 LNHNV and CDR2 YYDKDF (reference sequence). Unmatched junction bases numbered 2, after V lost 0 bases and J lost 5 bases. The CDR3 loop is CATSREQGGTEAFF. The CDR3 nucleotides read TGTGCCACCAGCAGAGAACAGGGGGGGACTGAAGCTTTCTTT.

The V gene is TRBV27, the J gene TRBJ2-7; 7 nucleotides line up with TRBD2. The CDR3 has 17 residues. In germline, CDR1 is MNHEY, CDR2 SMNVEV (reference sequence). Losses at the gene ends were 0 bases for V and 2 bases for J; bases not matched to a gene: 10. The CDR3 loop is CASSLSAEGLPPYEQYF. Written as DNA, the CDR3 is TGTGCCAGCAGTTTATCGGCTGAGGGACTACCACCCTACGAGCAGTACTTC.

This clone was seen once. This chain uses TRBV5-4 with TRBJ2-3; 9 bases are a match to TRBD1. V was pared by 5 bases and J by 3 bases, with 13 bases of the junction left unmatched. In germline, CDR1 is SGHNT, CDR2 YYREEE (reference sequence). The CDR3 runs 17 residues. The CDR3 DNA follows: TGTGCCAGCAGACTGTCTTTACAGGGGGCGCGTACAGATACGCAGTATTTT. Translation: CASRLSLQGARTDTQYF.